This is a list of T cell receptor beta chains from one sample in a study of cytomegalovirus exposure and HLA in healthy donors. Sequencing used immunoSEQ multiplex PCR; TCRdb keeps in-frame clones, though not all of them. The sample shows some 150,000 clones, roughly 80% of them seen only once. Sequencing was performed on PBMCs. The receptor source for this set is a woman between 18 and 29 years old in good health and CMV-seronegative. Each CDR3 is given with its conserved first and last residue. The D gene is left open where the match is weak. Clone size, where shown, is once, few, many, or a class for clones that have expanded.

J gene: TRBJ2-3
V gene: TRBV4-3
clone size: .
D gene: .
CDR3 DNA: TGCGCCAGCAGCCAAGGAGAATACGGGAGCGTTACAAGCACAGATACGCAGTATTTT
CDR3 protein: CASSQGEYGSVTSTDTQYF

J gene: TRBJ1-1
V gene: TRBV6-5
clone size: .
D gene: TRBD1
CDR3 DNA: TGTGCCAGCAGTGAAGGACAGGTAGCCACTGAAGCTTTCTTT
CDR3 protein: CASSEGQVATEAFF

J gene: TRBJ1-3
V gene: TRBV5-1
clone size: .
D gene: .
CDR3 DNA: TGCGCCAGCAGCTCACACTCTGGAAACACCATATATTTT
CDR3 protein: CASSSHSGNTIYF

J gene: TRBJ1-2
V gene: TRBV2
clone size: .
D gene: TRBD1
CDR3 DNA: TGTGCCAGCAGTGAAGCCGGGACAGAGGGAGATGGCTACACCTTC
CDR3 protein: CASSEAGTEGDGYTF

J gene: TRBJ2-7
V gene: TRBV18
clone size: .
D gene: TRBD1
CDR3 DNA: TGTGCCAGCTCGTCAGGACAGGTTTCCTACGAGCAGTACTTC
CDR3 protein: CASSSGQVSYEQYF

J gene: TRBJ2-2
V gene: TRBV4-1
clone size: .
D gene: .
CDR3 DNA: TGCGCCAGCAGCCAAGGGAGAGATCACGGGGAGCTGTTTTTT
CDR3 protein: CASSQGRDHGELFF

J gene: TRBJ2-7
V gene: TRBV5-5
clone size: .
D gene: TRBD2
CDR3 DNA: TGTGCCAGCAGCTTGGCTATAGCGGGAGGGCCTCGGTACGAGCAGTACTTC
CDR3 protein: CASSLAIAGGPRYEQYF

J gene: TRBJ2-1
V gene: TRBV7-6
clone size: .
D gene: TRBD2
CDR3 DNA: TGTGCCAGCAGCTTCACTAGCGGGAGCTCTGAGCAGTTCTTC
CDR3 protein: CASSFTSGSSEQFF

J gene: TRBJ1-4
V gene: TRBV10-1
clone size: .
D gene: .
CDR3 DNA: TGCGCCAGCAGTGACGGGTCTAACAATGAAAAACTGTTTTTT
CDR3 protein: CASSDGSNNEKLFF

J gene: TRBJ1-6
V gene: TRBV6-1
clone size: .
D gene: TRBD1
CDR3 DNA: TGTGCCAGCAGCCTCAGGGGGCAAGGGTCACCCCTCCACTTT
CDR3 protein: CASSLRGQGSPLHF

J gene: TRBJ1-1
V gene: TRBV7-9
clone size: few
D gene: TRBD1
CDR3 DNA: TGTGCCGCGCAGGGACAGCAGGAAGCTTTCTTT
CDR3 protein: CAAQGQQEAFF

J gene: TRBJ2-4
V gene: TRBV11-3
clone size: few
D gene: .
CDR3 DNA: TGTGCCAGCAGCCCGCCGGACAGCCCATTAGCCAAAAACATTCAGTACTTC
CDR3 protein: CASSPPDSPLAKNIQYF

J gene: TRBJ2-1
V gene: TRBV11-2
clone size: few
D gene: .
CDR3 DNA: TGTGCCAGCAGCTTAGATGGCCAGTACAATGAGCAGTTCTTC
CDR3 protein: CASSLDGQYNEQFF

J gene: TRBJ2-5
V gene: TRBV5-1
clone size: .
D gene: TRBD2
CDR3 DNA: TGCGCCAGCAGCCACCGCCTATTAGTAGCGGGAGAGGAGACCCAGTACTTC
CDR3 protein: CASSHRLLVAGEETQYF

J gene: TRBJ2-7
V gene: TRBV18
clone size: .
D gene: .
CDR3 DNA: TGTGCCAGCTCACCAGGCCCCCTTGAGGCTGGCCCTTACTACGAGCAGTACTTC
CDR3 protein: CASSPGPLEAGPYYEQYF

J gene: TRBJ2-7
V gene: TRBV7-2
clone size: .
D gene: TRBD2
CDR3 DNA: TGTGCCAGCAGCTTTGCGGGGGTCTACGAGCAGTACTTC
CDR3 protein: CASSFAGVYEQYF

J gene: TRBJ2-3
V gene: TRBV5-1
clone size: .
D gene: TRBD2
CDR3 DNA: TGCGCCAGCAGCCAGGAGGGGAGGGCCGTGGCAGATACGCAGTATTTT
CDR3 protein: CASSQEGRAVADTQYF

J gene: TRBJ2-3
V gene: TRBV28
clone size: .
D gene: .
CDR3 DNA: TGTGCCAGCAGTTTTTTTGGGAGGTTCACAGATACGCAGTATTTT
CDR3 protein: CASSFFGRFTDTQYF

J gene: TRBJ1-5
V gene: TRBV6-1
clone size: .
D gene: TRBD1
CDR3 DNA: TGTGCCAGCAGCCTGGACAGGGGTTCGGGTCAGCCCCAGCATTTT
CDR3 protein: CASSLDRGSGQPQHF

J gene: TRBJ2-4
V gene: TRBV10-3
clone size: few
D gene: TRBD1
CDR3 DNA: TGTGCCATCAGTGCCTGGGGACAGCAAAACATTCAGTACTTC
CDR3 protein: CAISAWGQQNIQYF

J gene: TRBJ2-5
V gene: TRBV27
clone size: .
D gene: TRBD1
CDR3 DNA: TGTGCCAGCAGTTTTGGGACAGGGGAAGAGACCCAGTACTTC
CDR3 protein: CASSFGTGEETQYF

J gene: TRBJ2-3
V gene: TRBV28
clone size: .
D gene: .
CDR3 DNA: TGTGCCAGCAGCCGAGGGCAGTACACAGATACGCAGTATTTT
CDR3 protein: CASSRGQYTDTQYF

J gene: TRBJ2-2
V gene: TRBV27
clone size: .
D gene: TRBD2
CDR3 DNA: TGTGCCAGCAAGAACTGGGTTGGGGCTAGCGGGAGTTCGGCCGGGGAGCTGTTTTTT
CDR3 protein: CASKNWVGASGSSAGELFF

J gene: TRBJ1-2
V gene: TRBV28
clone size: .
D gene: TRBD1
CDR3 DNA: TGTGCCAGCAGTTCCCGACAGGGGGGCAACTATGGCTACACCTTC
CDR3 protein: CASSSRQGGNYGYTF

J gene: TRBJ1-1
V gene: TRBV28
clone size: .
D gene: .
CDR3 DNA: TGTGCCAGCAGTAACTTACAGAAAGCTTTCTTT
CDR3 protein: CASSNLQKAFF

J gene: TRBJ2-2
V gene: TRBV7-8
clone size: .
D gene: .
CDR3 DNA: TGTGCCAGCAGCCCTACCGCAAACGCCGGGGAGCTGTTTTTT
CDR3 protein: CASSPTANAGELFF

J gene: TRBJ2-2
V gene: TRBV5-1
clone size: few
D gene: .
CDR3 DNA: TGCGCCAGCAGCTTGTTCCAGGCCGACACCGGGGAGCTGTTTTTT
CDR3 protein: CASSLFQADTGELFF

J gene: TRBJ2-1
V gene: TRBV28
clone size: .
D gene: TRBD2
CDR3 DNA: TGTGCCAGCAGTTTATTGGGACTAGCGGGAACCACCAACAATGAGCAGTTCTTC
CDR3 protein: CASSLLGLAGTTNNEQFF

J gene: TRBJ2-3
V gene: TRBV19
clone size: .
D gene: .
CDR3 DNA: TGTGCCAGTAGTATAGGGGGGGGCGAGGGTCACAGAGGTACGCAGTATTTT
CDR3 protein: CASSIGGGEGHRGTQYF

J gene: TRBJ2-3
V gene: TRBV5-1
clone size: .
D gene: TRBD2
CDR3 DNA: TGCGCCAGCAGCTTGCAGCGGGAAACAGATACGCAGTATTTT
CDR3 protein: CASSLQRETDTQYF